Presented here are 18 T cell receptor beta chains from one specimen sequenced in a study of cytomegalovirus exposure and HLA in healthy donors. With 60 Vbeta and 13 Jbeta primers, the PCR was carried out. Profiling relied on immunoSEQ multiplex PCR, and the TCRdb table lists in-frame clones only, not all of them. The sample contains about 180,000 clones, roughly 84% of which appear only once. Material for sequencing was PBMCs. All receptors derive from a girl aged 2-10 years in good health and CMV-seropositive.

This CDR3 is CASSQIYSGRQSYNEQFF. The CDR3 region has the DNA TGCGCCAGCAGTCAAATTTATAGCGGGAGGCAATCCTACAATGAGCAGTTCTTC. V usage is TRBV23-1 and J usage is TRBJ2-1; 10 nucleotides align to TRBD2. TRBV23-1 is an open reading frame whose function is uncertain. Trimming took 2 bases from V and 1 from J; bases not matched to a gene: 8. The CDR3 consists of 18 residues.

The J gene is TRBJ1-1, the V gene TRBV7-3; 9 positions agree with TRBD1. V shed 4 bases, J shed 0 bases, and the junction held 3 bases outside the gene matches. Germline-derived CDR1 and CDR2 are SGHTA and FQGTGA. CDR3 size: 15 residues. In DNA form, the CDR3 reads TGTGCCAGCAGCTCGACAGGGGGAATGAACACTGAAGCTTTCTTT. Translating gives CASSSTGGMNTEAFF.

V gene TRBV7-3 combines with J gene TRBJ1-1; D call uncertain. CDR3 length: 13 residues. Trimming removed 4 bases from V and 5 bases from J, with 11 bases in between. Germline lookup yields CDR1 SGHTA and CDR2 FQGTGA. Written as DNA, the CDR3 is TGTGCCAGCAGCTCATATGAGGGAACTGAAGCTTTCTTT. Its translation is CASSSYEGTEAFF. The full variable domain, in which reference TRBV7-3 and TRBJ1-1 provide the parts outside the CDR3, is GAGVSQTPSNKVTEKGKYVELRCDPISGHTALYWYRQSLGQGPEFLIYFQGTGAADDSGLPNDRFFAVRPEGSVSTLKIQRTERGDSAVYLCASSSYEGTEAFFGQGTRLTVV.

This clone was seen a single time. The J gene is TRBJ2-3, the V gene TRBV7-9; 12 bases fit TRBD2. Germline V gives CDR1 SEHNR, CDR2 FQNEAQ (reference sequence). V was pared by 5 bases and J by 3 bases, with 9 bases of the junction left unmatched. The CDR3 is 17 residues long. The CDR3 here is CASSPLAGGRLTDTQYF. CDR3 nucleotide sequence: TGTGCCAGCAGCCCCCTAGCGGGAGGGCGGCTAACAGATACGCAGTATTTT. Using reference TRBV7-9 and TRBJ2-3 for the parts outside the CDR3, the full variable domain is DTGVSQNPRHKITKRGQNVTFRCDPISEHNRLYWYRQTLGQGPEFLTYFQNEAQLEKSRLLSDRFSAERPKGSFSTLEIQRTEQGDSAMYLCASSPLAGGRLTDTQYFGPGTRLTVL.

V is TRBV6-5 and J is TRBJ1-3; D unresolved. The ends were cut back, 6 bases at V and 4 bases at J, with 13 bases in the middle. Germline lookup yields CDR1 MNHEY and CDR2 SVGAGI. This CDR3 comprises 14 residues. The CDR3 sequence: CASRLGGPGNTIYF. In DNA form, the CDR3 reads TGTGCCAGCAGACTGGGAGGTCCGGGAAACACCATATATTTT.

The CDR3 nucleotides read TGTGCCAGCAGCGGCCCCTCCAGCGGGAGTTCCTACGAGCAGTACTTC. This gives the protein CASSGPSSGSSYEQYF. This sequence joins TRBV5-4 and TRBJ2-7, with 8 bases aligning to TRBD2. Trimming cost V 4 bases and J 1 base; bases outside gene matches: 10. This CDR3 spans 16 amino acids. Germline loops: CDR1 SGHNT, CDR2 YYREEE (reference sequence).

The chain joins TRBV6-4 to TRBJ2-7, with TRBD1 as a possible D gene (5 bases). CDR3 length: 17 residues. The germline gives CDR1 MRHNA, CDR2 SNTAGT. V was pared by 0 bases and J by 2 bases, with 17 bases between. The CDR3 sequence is CASSDSLVQDHPYEQYF. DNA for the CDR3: TGTGCCAGCAGTGACTCACTCGTACAGGACCATCCCTACGAGCAGTACTTC.

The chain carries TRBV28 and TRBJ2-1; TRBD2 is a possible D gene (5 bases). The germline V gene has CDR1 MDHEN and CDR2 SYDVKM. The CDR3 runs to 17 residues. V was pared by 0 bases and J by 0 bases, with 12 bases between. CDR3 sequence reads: CASSLWGTGSSYNEQFF. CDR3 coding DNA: TGTGCCAGCAGTTTATGGGGCACTGGGAGCTCCTACAATGAGCAGTTCTTC.

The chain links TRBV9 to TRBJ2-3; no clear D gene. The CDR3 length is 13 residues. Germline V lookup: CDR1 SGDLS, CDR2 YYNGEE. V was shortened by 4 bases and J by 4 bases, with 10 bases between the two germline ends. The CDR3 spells CASSPATADTQYF. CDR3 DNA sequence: TGTGCCAGCAGCCCCGCTACGGCAGATACGCAGTATTTT.

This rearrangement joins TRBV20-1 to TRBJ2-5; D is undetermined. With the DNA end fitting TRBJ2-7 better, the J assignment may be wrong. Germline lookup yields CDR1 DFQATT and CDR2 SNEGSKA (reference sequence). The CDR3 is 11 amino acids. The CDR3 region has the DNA TGCAGTGCTAGGTTATCCTACGAGCAGTACTTC. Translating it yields CSARLSYEQYF.

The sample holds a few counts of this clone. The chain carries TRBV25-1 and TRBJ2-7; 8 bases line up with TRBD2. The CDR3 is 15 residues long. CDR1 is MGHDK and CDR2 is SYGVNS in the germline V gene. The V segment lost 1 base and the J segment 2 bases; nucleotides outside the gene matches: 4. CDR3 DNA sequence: TGTGCCAGCAGTGAATGGGGACTAGACACCTACGAGCAGTACTTC. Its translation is CASSEWGLDTYEQYF.

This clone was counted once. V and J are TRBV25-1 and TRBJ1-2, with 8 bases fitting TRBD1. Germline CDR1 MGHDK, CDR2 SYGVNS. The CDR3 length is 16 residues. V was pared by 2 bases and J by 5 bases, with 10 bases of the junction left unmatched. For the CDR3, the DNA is TGTGCCAGCAGTGAAATCCGAGGACAGGGAGATTATGGCTACACCTTC. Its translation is CASSEIRGQGDYGYTF.

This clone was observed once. The CDR3 loop reads CASSRSRGEGYNEQFF. The CDR3 nucleotides are TGTGCCAGCAGCCGTAGCCGAGGGGAGGGGTACAATGAGCAGTTCTTC. The chain couples TRBV4-2 to TRBJ2-1; 7 bases are a match to TRBD2. The length of the CDR3 is 16 residues. Trimming took 4 bases from V and 4 from J; bases not matched to a gene: 10. The germline gives CDR1 LGHNA, CDR2 YNFKEQ.

The CDR3 sequence is CATSRVSSGVNIQYF. The CDR3 DNA follows: TGTGCCACCAGCAGAGTGTCATCAGGGGTAAACATTCAGTACTTC. The chain links TRBV15 to TRBJ2-4, with TRBD1 as a possible D gene (6 bases). The germline gives CDR1 LNHNV, CDR2 YYDKDF (reference sequence). Trimming stripped 1 base from V and 6 bases from J, with 13 bases between. The CDR3 has 15 amino acids.

The CDR3 DNA reads as TGCGCCAGCAGTCAAGGGGGGACTAAGGGCAATCAGCCCCAGCATTTT. It encodes CASSQGGTKGNQPQHF. The chain is built from TRBV23-1 and TRBJ1-5, with D perhaps matching TRBD1 (5 bases). TRBV23-1 is identified as an open reading frame with a role that is uncertain. V lost 2 bases and J 2 bases, leaving 13 bases between the germline ends. The CDR3 is made up of 16 amino acids.

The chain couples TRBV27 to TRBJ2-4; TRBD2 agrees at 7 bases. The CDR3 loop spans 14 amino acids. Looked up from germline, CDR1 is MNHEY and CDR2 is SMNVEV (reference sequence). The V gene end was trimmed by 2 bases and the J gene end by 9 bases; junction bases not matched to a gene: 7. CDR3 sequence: CASSLAGVLSIQYF. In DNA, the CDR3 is TGTGCCAGCAGTTTAGCGGGAGTATTAAGCATTCAGTACTTC.

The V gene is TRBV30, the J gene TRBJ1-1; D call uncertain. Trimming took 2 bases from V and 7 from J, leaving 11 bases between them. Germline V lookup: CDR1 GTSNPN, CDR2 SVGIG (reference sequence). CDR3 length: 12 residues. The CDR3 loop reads CAWSRGIGEAFF. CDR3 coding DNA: TGTGCCTGGAGTCGAGGGATTGGTGAAGCTTTCTTT.

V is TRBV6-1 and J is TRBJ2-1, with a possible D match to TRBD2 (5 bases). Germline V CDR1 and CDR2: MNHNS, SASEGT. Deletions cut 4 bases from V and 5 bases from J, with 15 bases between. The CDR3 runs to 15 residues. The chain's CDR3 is CASSAAALTNNEQFF. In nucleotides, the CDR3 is TGTGCCAGCAGTGCAGCGGCACTGACAAACAATGAGCAGTTCTTC.